The sequence of this TCR beta chain was determined in a study of lymphopenia after photon versus proton radiotherapy. General study results and limits: After lymphocyte nadir, photon-treated repertoires showed oligoclonal expansion, especially CD8+ Temra. Larger post-nadir TCR diversity loss correlated inversely with survival in deceased patients.

A remark on this clone: Antigen: not known.

V lost 5 bases, J lost 0 bases, and 8 bases lay in between. The CDR3 is made up of 15 amino acids. Looked up from germline, CDR1 is LNHDA and CDR2 is SQIVND (reference sequence). Assay used: immunoSEQ multiplex PCR; TCRdb lists only in-frame clones, some missing. The table lists 24,000 or so clones, around 84% of them singletons. The chain uses TRBV19 and TRBJ2-6; D gene ambiguous. This TCR came from a man aged 40-55 years with gastric cancer. The starting material was peripheral blood, obtained from a patient treated with photon-based radiotherapy. The CDR3 loop is CASSEISSGANVLTF. The CDR3, as DNA: TGTGCCAGTAGTGAAATAAGCTCTGGGGCCAACGTCCTGACTTTC.